These 27 T cell receptor beta chains were all obtained from the same sample, sequenced in a study of control samples from healthy donors and cancer patients. Produced via immunoSEQ multiplex PCR; TCRdb's table is partial and in-frame only. The data show about 130,000 clones, 87% seen once. Material for sequencing was blood. The receptors shown here come from a man younger than 30 in good health.

This CDR3 reads CASSEDLAGASEQFF. CDR3 coding DNA: TGTGCCAGCAGTGAAGATTTAGCGGGAGCCAGTGAGCAGTTCTTC. The rearrangement uses TRBV2 and TRBJ2-1, with TRBD2 matching 9 bases. V lost 1 base, J lost 9 bases, and 7 bases stayed unmatched. The CDR3 consists of 15 residues. Germline-derived CDR1 and CDR2 are SNHLY and FYNNEI.

CDR3 residues: CASSPPPGVKNTEAFF. CDR3 DNA: TGTGCCAGCTCACCACCGCCAGGGGTGAAGAACACTGAAGCTTTCTTT. The V gene is TRBV18, the J gene TRBJ1-1, with a tentative D call TRBD1 (6 bases). With 0 bases removed from V and 1 base from J, the gap between germline ends came to 12 bases. This CDR3 spans 16 amino acids. Germline CDR1 KGHSH, CDR2 LQKENI.

The genes are TRBV9 and TRBJ2-7; 7 nucleotides align to TRBD1. J was trimmed by 5 bases and V by 2 bases; bases with no gene match: 4. CDR3 size: 13 residues. CDR1 is SGDLS and CDR2 is YYNGEE in the germline V gene. CDR3: CASSVGGQNEQYF. The CDR3 bases are TGTGCCAGCAGCGTTGGGGGACAGAACGAGCAGTACTTC.

V gene TRBV9 combines with J gene TRBJ2-5; D is undetermined. The CDR3 is made up of 14 amino acids. The germline V and J ends were trimmed by 4 bases and 5 bases, with 15 bases remaining between them. From germline, CDR1 is SGDLS and CDR2 YYNGEE. The chain's CDR3 is CASSPAGRGETQYF. The DNA for the CDR3 is TGTGCCAGCAGCCCAGCCGGCCGTGGGGAGACCCAGTACTTC.

The J gene is TRBJ1-4, the V gene TRBV6-5, with D uncertain. Per the germline V gene, CDR1 is MNHEY and CDR2 is SVGAGI. V gave up 0 bases and J gave up 3 bases, with 11 bases separating them. This CDR3 contains 16 residues. This CDR3 reads CASSYSEAGANEKLFF. The CDR3 DNA reads TGTGCCAGCAGTTACTCCGAGGCTGGGGCTAATGAAAAACTGTTTTTT.

This chain links TRBV12-3 or TRBV12-4 with TRBJ2-1; D unclear. The CDR3 runs 12 residues. The V end lost 4 bases, the J end lost 6 bases, and 7 bases lay between the germline ends. The chain's CDR3 is CASSSGFNEQFF. CDR3 DNA sequence: TGTGCCAGCAGTTCGGGCTTCAATGAGCAGTTCTTC.

This clone was observed a handful of times. V gene TRBV2 combines with J gene TRBJ1-2; D gene unclear. CDR1 is SNHLY and CDR2 is FYNNEI in the germline V gene. CDR3 length equals 13 residues. Deletions cut 6 bases from V and 0 bases from J, with 8 bases between. CDR3 amino acids: CASRIRANYGYTF. CDR3 nucleotides: TGTGCCAGCAGAATTAGGGCTAACTATGGCTACACCTTC.

This clone was observed a few times. V is TRBV7-7 and J is TRBJ2-7; TRBD2 matches 7 bases. The V gene end was trimmed by 5 bases and the J gene end by 3 bases; junction bases not matched to a gene: 7. The V gene's germline CDR1 is SSHAT and CDR2 FNYEAQ (reference sequence). There are 14 residues in the CDR3. CDR3 loop: CASSHGLGDYEQYF. The CDR3 DNA sequence: TGTGCCAGCAGCCACGGACTAGGGGACTACGAGCAGTACTTC.

The CDR3 nucleotides are TGTGCCAGCAGCTTAGGGGGACTAGCGGGAAAGGCTGAGCAGTTCTTC. This gives the protein CASSLGGLAGKAEQFF. The rearrangement links TRBV7-2 to TRBJ2-1; 13 bases align to TRBD2. The germline V gene has CDR1 SGHTA and CDR2 FQGNSA. The CDR3 has 16 amino acids. The V gene end was trimmed by 1 base and the J gene end by 9 bases; junction bases not matched to a gene: 6.

The V call is TRBV7-9, the J call TRBJ2-1; TRBD2 aligns across 10 bases. Germline loops: CDR1 SEHNR, CDR2 FQNEAQ (reference sequence). The CDR3 sequence is 17 residues long. The V and J ends lost 2 bases and 3 bases, in that order; junction bases with no gene match: 7. The CDR3 loop is CASSLRLLAGIYNEQFF. In DNA form, the CDR3 reads TGTGCCAGCAGCTTACGCTTACTAGCGGGGATCTACAATGAGCAGTTCTTC.

The chain uses TRBV5-1 and TRBJ2-6; TRBD1 aligns across 7 bases. Trimming removed 2 bases from V and 2 bases from J; junction bases left unmatched: 1. Germline CDR1 is SGHRS and CDR2 is YFSETQ. The length of the CDR3 is 15 residues. CDR3 in DNA: TGCGCCAGCAGCTTCGACAGGGCTGGGGCCAACGTCCTGACTTTC. Its protein product is CASSFDRAGANVLTF.

Here the CDR3 DNA reads TGTGCCAGCCAGGGGGCGGGAGATACGCAGTATTTT. It encodes CASQGAGDTQYF. This rearrangement joins TRBV27 to TRBJ2-3, with 8 bases fitting TRBD1. V lost 8 bases and J lost 5; bases outside the gene matches: 3. Germline V lookup: CDR1 MNHEY, CDR2 SMNVEV (reference sequence). The length of the CDR3 is 12 residues.

The V and J genes are TRBV2 and TRBJ2-7; 7 positions match TRBD2. Germline-derived CDR1 and CDR2 are SNHLY and FYNNEI. There are 13 residues in the CDR3. Germline trimming cut 7 bases from V and 2 bases from J; bases unmatched to any gene: 5. CDR3 DNA sequence: TGTGCCAGCATCCAGCGGGATGCCTACGAGCAGTACTTC. It specifies CASIQRDAYEQYF.

The chain carries TRBV5-1 and TRBJ2-5; D is undetermined. This CDR3 is 14 amino acids long. The germline CDR1 and CDR2 sequences are SGHRS and YFSETQ. Deletions cut 4 bases from V and 1 base from J, with 11 bases between. In DNA, the CDR3 is TGCGCCAGCAGCCCCCGACCGAGCCAAGAGACCCAGTACTTC. Protein: CASSPRPSQETQYF.

V gene TRBV27 combines with J gene TRBJ1-2, with 7 bases that match TRBD1. CDR3 length: 13 residues. With V trimmed by 4 bases and J by 8 bases, 7 bases remained unmatched. In germline, CDR1 is MNHEY, CDR2 SMNVEV (reference sequence). CDR3 nucleotide sequence: TGTGCCAGCAGTTCCCGACAGGGATCAGGCTACACCTTC. This translates into CASSSRQGSGYTF.

This chain's CDR3 is CASSYSKKTVTYEQYF. The CDR3 nucleotides read TGTGCCAGCAGTTACTCGAAAAAAACAGTAACCTACGAGCAGTACTTC. This chain connects TRBV6-2 or TRBV6-3 to TRBJ2-7; D gene unclear. Deletions cut 0 bases from V and 2 bases from J, with 14 bases between. The CDR3 contains 16 residues. Per the germline V gene, CDR1 is MNHEY and CDR2 is SVGEGT.

V is TRBV11-2 and J is TRBJ1-2; 8 nucleotides agree with TRBD1. Germline CDR1 reads SGHAT; CDR2 reads FQNNGV. The length of the CDR3 is 12 residues. After removal of 9 bases from V and 2 bases from J, the junction contained 2 bases not matched to a gene. For the CDR3, the DNA is TGTGCCAGTCAGGGGGCGAACTATGGCTACACCTTC. Residues: CASQGANYGYTF. Drawing the rest from reference TRBV11-2 and TRBJ1-2, the complete variable domain is EAGVAQSPRYKIIEKRQSVAFWCNPISGHATLYWYQQILGQGPKLLIQFQNNGVVDDSQLPKDRFSAERLKGVDSTLKIQPAKLEDSAVYLCASQGANYGYTFGSGTRLTVV.

The genes are TRBV7-2 and TRBJ2-2, with 9 bases identical to TRBD1. Trimming cost V 1 base and J 6 bases; bases outside gene matches: 3. CDR3 length: 15 amino acids. Germline V lookup: CDR1 SGHTA, CDR2 FQGNSA. Written as DNA, the CDR3 is TGTGCCAGCAGCTTAGATGGGACAGGGTCCGGGGAGCTGTTTTTT. Protein: CASSLDGTGSGELFF.

The chain uses TRBV9 and TRBJ2-3; D gene uncertain. This CDR3 region has 14 residues. Germline V CDR1 and CDR2: SGDLS, YYNGEE. The ends were cut back, 4 bases at V and 6 bases at J, with 15 bases in the middle. CDR3 in amino acids: CASSPGAEPDTQYF. CDR3 sequence (DNA): TGTGCCAGCAGCCCCGGAGCAGAGCCTGATACGCAGTATTTT.

The rearrangement uses TRBV28 and TRBJ2-3; D is undetermined. The CDR3 runs to 16 residues. Germline-derived CDR1 and CDR2 are MDHEN and SYDVKM. V was shortened by 2 bases and J by 0 bases, with 12 bases between the two germline ends. The CDR3 loop is CASSLPSGPSTDTQYF. The CDR3, as DNA: TGTGCCAGCAGTTTACCGTCAGGACCCAGCACAGATACGCAGTATTTT.

This chain connects TRBV12-3 or TRBV12-4 to TRBJ2-2; no clear D. Between the trimmed V and J ends, which lost 5 bases and 6 bases, there was a span of 7 bases. This CDR3 spans 12 amino acids. CDR3 protein: CASSPGPGELFF. CDR3 nucleotides: TGTGCCAGCAGTCCCGGGCCCGGGGAGCTGTTTTTT.

This chain connects TRBV30 to TRBJ2-1; 9 positions match TRBD2. The J segment lost 1 base and the V segment lost 1 base, leaving 5 bases of the junction unmatched. The CDR3 sequence is 16 residues long. Germline assignment: CDR1 GTSNPN and CDR2 SVGIG (reference sequence). As DNA, the CDR3 is TGTGCCTGGAGTGGCGGGAGGGCGCGTTCCTACAATGAGCAGTTCTTC. Its protein is CAWSGGRARSYNEQFF.

The chain couples TRBV3-1 (or the pseudogene TRBV3-2) to TRBJ2-5; 7 bases align to TRBD2. Germline lookup yields CDR1 LGHDT and CDR2 YNNKEL (reference sequence). This CDR3 contains 18 residues. V shed 1 base and J 5 bases; nucleotides not matched to a gene: 16. CDR3 sequence (DNA): TGTGCCAGCAGCCAAGCTCTCTCTGGCGGGAGCCAGTCGGAGACCCAGTACTTC. Amino acids: CASSQALSGGSQSETQYF.

The chain employs TRBV6-5 and TRBJ2-5; 7 bases line up with TRBD2. The CDR3 loop spans 15 amino acids. CDR1 is MNHEY and CDR2 is SVGAGI in the germline V gene. V lost 2 bases and J lost 2; bases outside the gene matches: 5. The CDR3 is CASSYIRGDQETQYF. In DNA form, the CDR3 reads TGTGCCAGCAGTTACATCCGGGGGGATCAAGAGACCCAGTACTTC.

The gene calls are TRBV5-6 and TRBJ1-2; no clear D. Germline-derived CDR1 and CDR2 are SGHDT and YYEEEE. Trimming took off 1 base at V and 2 bases at J, with 12 bases between the two ends. The length of the CDR3 is 15 residues. CDR3 region: CASSLSGARNYGYTF. CDR3 bases: TGTGCCAGCAGCTTGTCGGGTGCGAGGAACTATGGCTACACCTTC.

This clone was seen a few times. The rearrangement links TRBV6-4 to TRBJ1-2, with no clear D. This CDR3 has 13 residues. Germline V CDR1 and CDR2: MRHNA, SNTAGT. V was cut by 5 bases and J by 5 bases, with 12 bases left in between. The CDR3 reads CASSSGPTYGYTF. CDR3 nucleotide sequence: TGTGCCAGCAGTTCGGGTCCAACTTATGGCTACACCTTC.

The chain links TRBV5-1 to TRBJ2-5, with 7 bases aligning to TRBD1. CDR1 is SGHRS and CDR2 is YFSETQ in the germline V gene. The CDR3 is 14 amino acids. V was clipped by 4 bases and J by 2 bases; unmatched bases: 5. CDR3 sequence reads: CASSNDRVQETQYF. Here the CDR3 DNA reads TGCGCCAGCAGCAACGACAGGGTTCAAGAGACCCAGTACTTC. Drawing the rest from reference TRBV5-1 and TRBJ2-5, the complete variable domain is KAGVTQTPRYLIKTRGQQVTLSCSPISGHRSVSWYQQTPGQGLQFLFEYFSETQRNKGNFPGRFSGRQFSNSRSEMNVSTLELGDSALYLCASSNDRVQETQYFGPGTRLLVL.